This T cell receptor (beta chain) was identified during a study of shared clonotypes between healthy human individuals. Per germline, CDR1 MNHNS and CDR2 SASEGT. This CDR3 has 14 residues. V was shortened by 6 bases and J by 5 bases, with 17 bases between the two germline ends. Methods used by the authors: Filtering differed, since immunoSEQ gave only junction sequences and no quality scores. TCRdb keeps only in-frame clones here, not all; method: immunoSEQ multiplex PCR. V, J and clone size are those of that table, while D and trimming were read from the DNA. Of roughly 2.2 million clones in the sample, 92% were seen once. Study conclusions and caveats: Generation probability values for non-shared clonotypes were lower than those for clonotypes shared by all four donors. Clonotype sharing across donors was expected to vary with sequencing depth.

Notes on this clone: Its antigen is unknown.

This chain joins TRBV6-1 and TRBJ2-7; perhaps TRBD2 as D (7 bases). This receptor was obtained from a man aged 18 to 29 in good health. Some clones in this sample may be carry-over from other donors' samples. The sequencing sample was made of naive CD4+ T cells from PBMCs. Subset in this sample: CD45RA+ positively selected. This CDR3 is CASREQGGVDEQYF. The CDR3 DNA follows: TGTGCCAGCAGAGAACAGGGAGGGGTCGACGAGCAGTACTTC.